These 21 T cell receptor beta chains share one sample of origin, sequenced in a study of CD8 T cells in Susac syndrome. It was with random hexamers that 0.5 to 1 ug RNA was reverse transcribed. TCRdb passed the immunoSEQ multiplex PCR reads through MiXCR, listing each CDR3 protein once. This sample has roughly 200,000 distinct CDR3 sequences, with 90% to 95% found just once. Sequenced: CD4+ T cells from PBMCs. The origin of the receptors is a human donor in good health.

This chain joins TRBV29-1 and TRBJ1-1; tentatively, D is TRBD1 (5 bases). CDR1 and CDR2 from the germline V gene are SQVTM and ANQGSEA. The CDR3 spans 13 residues. The V and J ends lost 3 bases and 2 bases respectively, with 10 bases between them. CDR3 in amino acids: CSVDPRDNTEAFF. The CDR3 DNA reads TGCAGCGTTGACCCCAGGGACAACACTGAAGCTTTCTTT. The full variable domain, completed using reference TRBV29-1 and TRBJ1-1, is SAVISQKPSRDICQRGTSLTIQCQVDSQVTMMFWYRQQPGQSLTLIATANQGSEATYESGFVIDKFPISRPNLTFSTLTVSNMSPEDSSIYLCSVDPRDNTEAFFGQGTRLTVV.

This clonotype was observed a single time. CDR3 DNA sequence: TGTGCCTGGAGTGTACTGACAGGGGAACAAGAGACCCAGTACTTC. This gives the protein CAWSVLTGEQETQYF. The chain carries TRBV30 and TRBJ2-5, with 8 bases fitting TRBD1. CDR3 size: 15 residues. Germline assignment: CDR1 GTSNPN and CDR2 SVGIG (reference sequence). V lost 0 bases and J lost 2; bases outside the gene matches: 5.

The chain links TRBV27 to TRBJ2-5; maybe TRBD2 (5 bases). The CDR3 loop spans 14 amino acids. Germline V lookup: CDR1 MNHEY, CDR2 SMNVEV (reference sequence). Deletions cut 0 bases from V and 5 bases from J, with 10 bases between. Here the CDR3 DNA reads TGTGCCAGCAGTTTATCGGGAGCCAGGGAGACCCAGTACTTC. It codes for CASSLSGARETQYF.

V usage is TRBV7-2 and J usage is TRBJ1-1; TRBD1 might be the D (6 bases). V lost 5 bases and J 0 bases, leaving 13 bases between the germline ends. This CDR3 spans 15 amino acids. CDR1 is SGHTA and CDR2 is FQGNSA in the germline V gene. CDR3 residues: CASSTYRVMNTEAFF. The DNA of the CDR3 is TGTGCCAGCAGCACCTACAGGGTCATGAACACTGAAGCTTTCTTT.

In its sample, this clonotype was seen once. This rearrangement joins TRBV29-1 to TRBJ1-5, with TRBD1 matching over 8 bases. The CDR3 runs to 14 residues. Trimming cost V 3 bases and J 8 bases; bases outside gene matches: 9. Germline V gene data show CDR1 as SQVTM and CDR2 as ANQGSEA. The chain's CDR3 is CSVDGQGPEEPQHF. Here the CDR3 DNA reads TGCAGCGTTGATGGACAGGGCCCCGAGGAGCCCCAGCATTTT.

The rearrangement joins TRBV9 to TRBJ2-5; no clear D gene. In germline, CDR1 is SGDLS, CDR2 YYNGEE. V dropped 0 bases and J dropped 2 bases, with 14 bases sitting between them. The CDR3 sequence is 16 residues long. CDR3 sequence (DNA): TGTGCCAGCAGCGTAGACCCAGTCGGAACACAAGAGACCCAGTACTTC. Its translation is CASSVDPVGTQETQYF.

The chain links TRBV5-1 to TRBJ2-2; no clear D gene. This CDR3 has 13 amino acids. V lost 0 bases and J lost 5, with 5 bases in between. Germline V lookup: CDR1 SGHRS, CDR2 YFSETQ. CDR3 in amino acids: CASSLGSTGELFF. In nucleotides, the CDR3 is TGCGCCAGCAGCTTGGGGTCAACCGGGGAGCTGTTTTTT.

This clonotype was counted once. The chain combines TRBV27 with TRBJ2-5; 8 bases match TRBD1. Germline V gene data show CDR1 as MNHEY and CDR2 as SMNVEV (reference sequence). The CDR3 runs to 15 residues. V lost 7 bases and J lost 0; bases outside the gene matches: 7. The CDR3 nucleotides are TGTGCCAGCAAAAAGACAGGGGATAACCAAGAGACCCAGTACTTC. Translation gives CASKKTGDNQETQYF.

This CDR3 is CASRTKDRNTEAFF. CDR3 DNA: TGTGCCAGCAGAACCAAGGACAGAAACACTGAAGCTTTCTTT. This chain links TRBV3-1 with TRBJ1-1; perhaps TRBD1 as D (6 bases). The V end lost 6 bases, the J end lost 2 bases, and 13 bases lay between the germline ends. Germline V gene lookup returns CDR1 LGHDT and CDR2 YNNKEL (reference sequence). This CDR3 has 14 amino acids.

This chain links TRBV20-1 with TRBJ1-2; D is unclear. The V and J ends lost 4 bases and 4 bases respectively, with 10 bases between them. This CDR3 region has 12 residues. The germline V gene encodes CDR1 DFQATT and CDR2 SNEGSKA (reference sequence). The CDR3 nucleotides are TGCAGTGCTAAGACCCAAGGCTATGGCTACACCTTC. Protein sequence: CSAKTQGYGYTF.

CDR3 bases: TGTGCCAGTCGCCGGGACAGGGACTCCTACGAGCAGTACTTC. Its protein product is CASRRDRDSYEQYF. The chain uses TRBV19 and TRBJ2-7; 9 bases map to TRBD1. Germline V gene lookup returns CDR1 LNHDA and CDR2 SQIVND (reference sequence). The CDR3 totals 14 residues. With V trimmed by 8 bases and J by 0 bases, 5 bases remained unmatched.

This clonotype was seen once. The V call is TRBV18, the J call TRBJ1-5; unclear D gene. The CDR3 spans 13 residues. Deletions cut 5 bases from V and 1 base from J, with 6 bases between. Per the germline V gene, CDR1 is KGHSH and CDR2 is LQKENI. The CDR3 region has the DNA TGTGCCAGCTCAGAGGGAAGCAATCAGCCCCAGCATTTT. Its protein is CASSEGSNQPQHF.

The chain combines TRBV5-1 with TRBJ2-3; TRBD1 might be the D (6 bases). The CDR3 is 16 amino acids. V lost 4 bases to trimming and J lost 0 bases, with 15 bases between them. From germline, CDR1 is SGHRS and CDR2 YFSETQ. This CDR3 reads CASSGAGDPSTDTQYF. DNA for the CDR3: TGCGCCAGCAGCGGGGCAGGGGACCCTAGCACAGATACGCAGTATTTT.

This sequence joins TRBV30 and TRBJ2-3, with D uncertain. Trimming removed 2 bases from V and 6 bases from J, with 15 bases in between. The CDR3 length is 14 residues. The germline gives CDR1 GTSNPN, CDR2 SVGIG (reference sequence). CDR3 sequence: CAWSWPANSDTQYF. In nucleotides, the CDR3 is TGTGCCTGGAGTTGGCCCGCCAATTCGGATACGCAGTATTTT.

The chain is built from TRBV30 and TRBJ2-3; D is undetermined. CDR1 is GTSNPN and CDR2 is SVGIG in the germline V gene (reference sequence). V dropped 3 bases and J dropped 0 bases, with 13 bases sitting between them. CDR3 size: 15 residues. CDR3 amino acids: CAWSHRVTSTDTQYF. CDR3 in DNA: TGTGCCTGGAGCCACCGGGTCACTAGCACAGATACGCAGTATTTT.

The DNA of the CDR3 is TGTGCCAGCAGAGAAGGAGCGGGGGAAAAACTGTTTTTT. As protein: CASREGAGEKLFF. The J gene is TRBJ1-4, the V gene TRBV12-3 or TRBV12-4, with unresolved D. Trimming left V 6 bases short and J 8 bases short, with 13 bases between. This CDR3 contains 13 residues.

The V and J genes are TRBV5-1 and TRBJ1-1; D gene ambiguous. V was pared by 0 bases and J by 1 base, with 4 bases between. The CDR3 loop spans 13 amino acids. The germline V gene has CDR1 SGHRS and CDR2 YFSETQ. The CDR3 DNA is TGCGCCAGCAGCTTGGAGTCGAACACTGAAGCTTTCTTT. This codes for CASSLESNTEAFF.

This chain links TRBV29-1 with TRBJ1-1; D is undetermined. The CDR3 spans 11 residues. Germline values: CDR1 SQVTM, CDR2 ANQGSEA. The CDR3 reads CSTSQGSEAFF. CDR3 DNA sequence: TGCAGTACGTCGCAAGGGTCTGAAGCTTTCTTT.

A single count supports this clonotype. The gene calls are TRBV29-1 and TRBJ2-2; 7 nucleotides align to TRBD2. The CDR3 is 14 residues long. Germline CDR1 reads SQVTM; CDR2 reads ANQGSEA. The V segment lost 8 bases and the J segment 2 bases; nucleotides outside the gene matches: 8. The CDR3 is CSSSGRGNTGELFF. The CDR3 region has the DNA TGCAGCTCCTCGGGGAGGGGTAACACCGGGGAGCTGTTTTTT.

The chain combines TRBV4-3 with TRBJ1-5, with 9 bases identical to TRBD1. Trimming cost V 0 bases and J 1 base; bases outside gene matches: 10. CDR3 size: 19 residues. CDR1 and CDR2 (germline): LGHNA, YSLEER. CDR3 in amino acids: CASSQEIQGAGRSNQPQHF. The CDR3 DNA sequence: TGCGCCAGCAGCCAAGAGATACAGGGGGCCGGGCGGAGCAATCAGCCCCAGCATTTT.

The chain employs TRBV28 and TRBJ2-3; possible D gene TRBD1, 5 bases. The length of the CDR3 is 13 residues. Germline V gene lookup returns CDR1 MDHEN and CDR2 SYDVKM. Trimming stripped 5 bases from V and 7 bases from J, with 13 bases between. The CDR3 loop reads CASSPGPANTQYF. For the CDR3, the DNA is TGTGCCAGCAGTCCAGGGCCTGCGAATACGCAGTATTTT.